One sample yielded the 14 T cell receptor beta chains listed below, sequenced in a study of cytotoxic CD8 clonotypes in ibrutinib-treated CLL. Only in-frame clones appear in the TCRdb table, and some are missing; sequencing was by immunoSEQ multiplex PCR. This table holds under 150,000 clones, around 84% found once. Material: PBMCs, obtained after 24 months of ibrutinib treatment. The receptor set was obtained from a human donor with chronic lymphocytic leukemia.

The chain recombines TRBV7-3 with TRBJ2-7; D could derive from TRBD1 or TRBD2 (5 bases each). The CDR3 extends over 14 amino acids. Germline values: CDR1 SGHTA, CDR2 FQGTGA. The germline V and J ends were trimmed by 5 bases and 1 base, with 12 bases remaining between them. DNA of the CDR3: TGTGCCAGCAGCCCGACCGGGGCATCCTACGAGCAGTACTTC. This sequence encodes CASSPTGASYEQYF.

The chain combines TRBV7-9 with TRBJ2-2; either TRBD1 or TRBD2 may supply D (5 bases each). Germline values: CDR1 SEHNR, CDR2 FQNEAQ (reference sequence). V dropped 1 base and J dropped 3 bases, with 12 bases sitting between them. CDR3 size: 16 residues. The CDR3: CASSLGWDVDTGELFF. The CDR3 DNA follows: TGTGCCAGCAGCTTAGGTTGGGACGTAGACACCGGGGAGCTGTTTTTT. Supplemented by reference TRBV7-9 and TRBJ2-2, the full variable domain reads DTGVSQNPRHKITKRGQNVTFRCDPISEHNRLYWYRQTLGQGPEFLTYFQNEAQLEKSRLLSDRFSAERPKGSFSTLEIQRTEQGDSAMYLCASSLGWDVDTGELFFGEGSRLTVL.

The chain has TRBV9 and TRBJ1-6; the match to TRBD1 covers 7 bases. The CDR3 is made up of 15 amino acids. V was pared by 4 bases and J by 7 bases, with 8 bases of the junction left unmatched. The germline CDR1 and CDR2 sequences are SGDLS and YYNGEE. The CDR3 spells CASSPRDSTNSPLHF. The CDR3 DNA is TGTGCCAGCAGCCCAAGGGACAGTACCAATTCACCCCTCCACTTT.

The chain is built from TRBV5-5 and TRBJ1-5, with D hard to call. The CDR3 loop spans 13 amino acids. Germline V lookup: CDR1 SGHKS, CDR2 YYEKEE (reference sequence). The V and J ends lost 4 bases and 6 bases respectively, with 11 bases between them. CDR3 DNA: TGTGCCAGCAGCCAGACTTTTTCTCAGCCCCAGCATTTT. This gives the protein CASSQTFSQPQHF. The variable domain in full, with the rest retrieved from reference TRBV5-5 and TRBJ1-5, is DAGVTQSPTHLIKTRGQQVTLRCSPISGHKSVSWYQQVLGQGPQFIFQYYEKEERGRGNFPDRFSARQFPNYSSELNVNALLLGDSALYLCASSQTFSQPQHFGDGTRLSIL.

This chain uses TRBV10-3 with TRBJ1-2; no clear D gene. With 8 bases removed from V and 1 base from J, the gap between germline ends came to 23 bases. The CDR3 length is 17 residues. Germline V lookup: CDR1 ENHRY, CDR2 SYGVKD. CDR3 protein: CAIGFTAGRTFNYGYTF. CDR3 DNA sequence: TGTGCCATCGGTTTCACGGCAGGAAGGACCTTTAACTATGGCTACACCTTC.

The chain uses TRBV4-3 and TRBJ1-5; the D gene is possibly TRBD1 (5 bases). From germline, CDR1 is LGHNA and CDR2 YSLEER. Trimming took 0 bases from V and 6 from J, leaving 12 bases between them. This CDR3 region has 15 residues. CDR3 amino acids: CASSQERQGSQPQHF. As DNA, the CDR3 is TGCGCCAGCAGCCAAGAAAGGCAGGGATCTCAGCCCCAGCATTTT.

The rearrangement joins TRBV19 to TRBJ2-5, with 7 nucleotides matching TRBD1. Germline V gene lookup returns CDR1 LNHDA and CDR2 SQIVND (reference sequence). V lost 1 base to trimming and J lost 3 bases; unmatched junction nucleotides: 5. The CDR3 runs to 15 residues. The CDR3 DNA is TGTGCCAGTAGTATAGCTTTGGGGACAGAAGAGACCCAGTACTTC. Its protein product is CASSIALGTEETQYF.

V is TRBV4-1 and J is TRBJ2-7; D perhaps matches TRBD1 (5 bases). This CDR3 spans 17 amino acids. Trimming pared 0 bases from V and 0 bases from J, leaving 15 bases between. The V gene's germline CDR1 is MGHRA and CDR2 YSYEKL. CDR3 coding DNA: TGCGCCAGCAGCCAAGATCTGTGGACAAGGGACTCCTACGAGCAGTACTTC. This sequence encodes CASSQDLWTRDSYEQYF.

This rearrangement joins TRBV11-2 to TRBJ1-2, with 12 bases fitting TRBD1. CDR3 length: 18 amino acids. Germline V CDR1 and CDR2: SGHAT, FQNNGV. V gave up 2 bases and J gave up 0 bases; unmatched junction bases: 7. This CDR3 is CASSLLPGTGGSNYGYTF. CDR3 bases: TGTGCCAGCAGCTTACTCCCCGGGACAGGGGGCTCTAACTATGGCTACACCTTC.

V and J are TRBV4-3 and TRBJ2-5, with D perhaps given as TRBD1 or TRBD2 (5 bases each). Per the germline V gene, CDR1 is LGHNA and CDR2 is YSLEER. With 4 bases removed from V and 5 bases from J, the gap between germline ends came to 17 bases. The CDR3 has 15 residues. The CDR3 region has the DNA TGCGCCAGCAGCCTTTCGTCAGGGAGTGTTGAGACCCAGTACTTC. It codes for CASSLSSGSVETQYF.

The chain carries TRBV11-2 and TRBJ2-1; possible D gene TRBD1, 5 bases. This CDR3 is 19 amino acids long. From germline, CDR1 is SGHAT and CDR2 FQNNGV. The V end lost 1 base, the J end lost 3 bases, and 22 bases lay between the germline ends. The CDR3 nucleotides read TGTGCCAGCAGCTTAGTATCCCCCCTACAGGCGCAGTACTACAATGAGCAGTTCTTC. It codes for CASSLVSPLQAQYYNEQFF. The complete variable domain, with remaining parts taken from reference TRBV11-2 and TRBJ2-1, reads EAGVAQSPRYKIIEKRQSVAFWCNPISGHATLYWYQQILGQGPKLLIQFQNNGVVDDSQLPKDRFSAERLKGVDSTLKIQPAKLEDSAVYLCASSLVSPLQAQYYNEQFFGPGTRLTVL.

V and J are TRBV5-4 and TRBJ2-1; no clear D gene. Germline loops: CDR1 SGHNT, CDR2 YYREEE (reference sequence). The CDR3 extends over 13 amino acids. The V end lost 0 bases, the J end lost 4 bases, and 5 bases lay between the germline ends. CDR3 loop: CASSLDGYNEQFF. Here the CDR3 DNA reads TGTGCCAGCAGCTTGGATGGATACAATGAGCAGTTCTTC.

V is TRBV9 and J is TRBJ1-1, with a tentative D call TRBD1 (5 bases). Germline V gives CDR1 SGDLS, CDR2 YYNGEE. This CDR3 is built from 19 residues. Trimming removed 3 bases from V and 0 bases from J, with 24 bases in between. CDR3 bases: TGTGCCAGCAGCGCTTCGCCTGCAGGGTTGGGTAACATGAACACTGAAGCTTTCTTT. Translated: CASSASPAGLGNMNTEAFF.

The rearrangement joins TRBV6-5 to TRBJ2-7; tentative D call: TRBD1 (6 bases). The germline V gene has CDR1 MNHEY and CDR2 SVGAGI. V lost 6 bases, J lost 1 base, and 16 bases lay in between. This CDR3 has 15 residues. The CDR3 loop reads CASSLGQISSYEQYF. For the CDR3, the DNA is TGTGCCAGCAGCCTTGGACAGATAAGTTCCTACGAGCAGTACTTC.